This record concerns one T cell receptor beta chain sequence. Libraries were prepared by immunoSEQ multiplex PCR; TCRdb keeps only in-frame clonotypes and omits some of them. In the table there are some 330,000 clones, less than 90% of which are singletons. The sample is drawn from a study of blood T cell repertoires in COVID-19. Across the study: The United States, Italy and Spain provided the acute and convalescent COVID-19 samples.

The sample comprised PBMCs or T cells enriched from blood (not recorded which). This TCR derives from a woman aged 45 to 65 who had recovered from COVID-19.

This CDR3 reads CASSLYTQETQYF. The CDR3 bases are TGTGCCAGCAGCTTGTACACCCAAGAGACCCAGTACTTC. V is TRBV5-6 and J is TRBJ2-5; the D is unclear. V lost 1 base and J lost 1, with 5 bases in between. Per germline, CDR1 SGHDT and CDR2 YYEEEE. CDR3 size: 13 residues.